This T cell receptor beta chain was observed in a study of CD8 T cells in ankylosing spondylitis. A few counts support this clonotype. Antigen specificity is unknown. Broader study findings: Characteristic of ankylosing spondylitis blood, it appeared, was a TCR beta motif comprising eight highly homologous variants.

Germline lookup yields CDR1 MNHGY and CDR2 SAAAGT. The V end was cut by 11 bases, the J end by 0 bases, with 15 bases between. The CDR3 contains 14 residues. A single record per CDR3 protein comes from TCRdb applying MiXCR to the 5' RACE reads. This sample carries around 890,000 distinct CDR3 sequences, 12% of them seen once, and the ten largest clones take just over 0.5%. The sample was blood, either unsorted or a sorted T cell fraction (not recorded which). This chain joins TRBV6-8 and TRBJ2-3, with D perhaps matching TRBD1 (5 bases). The origin of this receptor is a male donor with ankylosing spondylitis. CDR3 sequence (DNA): TGTGCCGTCTCGTCCAGGGATAGCACAGATACGCAGTATTTT. Amino acids: CAVSSRDSTDTQYF.